These 17 T cell receptor beta chains were sequenced from one sample in a study of blood T cell repertoires in COVID-19. The method was immunoSEQ multiplex PCR; TCRdb's version includes in-frame clones alone and lacks a portion of them. The sample holds around 100,000 clones; 85% to 90% are singletons and the top ten take 2.5% to 3.5%. The sample consisted of peripheral blood. These receptors were obtained from a man aged 50-59 years with active or convalescent COVID-19.

J is TRBJ1-1 and V is TRBV5-1, with 9 positions matching TRBD1. The CDR3 is 15 residues long. V lost 0 bases, J lost 5 bases, and 5 bases stayed unmatched. Germline CDR1 SGHRS, CDR2 YFSETQ. The CDR3 here is CASSLGQGEGTEAFF. As DNA, the CDR3 is TGCGCCAGCAGCTTGGGACAGGGGGAAGGTACTGAAGCTTTCTTT.

This clone was counted only a few times. This rearrangement joins TRBV28 to TRBJ1-5; a possible D gene is TRBD1 (5 bases). The germline gives CDR1 MDHEN, CDR2 SYDVKM. The V and J ends lost 6 bases and 5 bases respectively, with 17 bases between them. CDR3 length equals 15 residues. Here the CDR3 reads CASSKWDFGDQPQHF. The CDR3 DNA follows: TGTGCCAGCAGCAAATGGGACTTTGGGGATCAGCCCCAGCATTTT.

The chain couples TRBV10-1 to TRBJ1-1; possibly TRBD1 for D (5 bases). The V end was cut by 6 bases, the J end by 6 bases, with 11 bases between. The CDR3 extends over 12 amino acids. Germline CDR1 reads WNHNN; CDR2 reads SYGVQD (reference sequence). The CDR3 region is CASSSGSSEAFF. Here the CDR3 DNA reads TGCGCCAGCAGCTCAGGGTCCTCTGAAGCTTTCTTT.

This chain connects TRBV20-1 to TRBJ1-1; D gene uncertain. Germline V gives CDR1 DFQATT, CDR2 SNEGSKA (reference sequence). CDR3 length equals 15 residues. Trimming shortened V by 3 bases and J by 0 bases, and 14 bases separated the two germline ends. For the CDR3, the DNA is TGCAGTGCTAGTCGCGCAGCCGCGGTGAACACTGAAGCTTTCTTT. Translated: CSASRAAAVNTEAFF.

V usage is TRBV9 and J usage is TRBJ2-6; D not certain. The CDR3 loop spans 14 amino acids. Germline CDR1 reads SGDLS; CDR2 reads YYNGEE. The germline V and J ends were trimmed by 5 bases and 0 bases, with 6 bases remaining between them. The CDR3 reads CASSTSSGANVLTF. DNA of the CDR3: TGTGCCAGCAGTACCAGCTCTGGGGCCAACGTCCTGACTTTC.

This clone has just one count. The chain recombines TRBV11-2 with TRBJ2-7, with 8 bases identical to TRBD2. From germline, CDR1 is SGHAT and CDR2 FQNNGV. The V segment lost 5 bases and the J segment 5 bases; nucleotides outside the gene matches: 11. The CDR3 length is 15 residues. This CDR3 reads CASSLGLAGSHEQYV. DNA of the CDR3: TGTGCCAGCAGCCTCGGGTTAGCGGGGTCACACGAGCAGTACGTC.

J is TRBJ2-5 and V is TRBV19, with 7 bases lining up with TRBD1. Germline V CDR1 and CDR2: LNHDA, SQIVND (reference sequence). The CDR3 is made up of 13 amino acids. The V segment lost 9 bases and the J segment 5 bases; nucleotides outside the gene matches: 9. CDR3 nucleotide sequence: TGTGCCAGCACCTTGACAGGGAGCGAGACCCAGTACTTC. Amino acids: CASTLTGSETQYF.

The chain joins TRBV3-1 (or the pseudogene TRBV3-2) to TRBJ1-3; 7 bases align to TRBD1. Unmatched junction bases numbered 9, after V lost 5 bases and J lost 2 bases. Germline V gene sequence: CDR1 LGHDT, CDR2 YNNKEL (reference sequence). The CDR3 is 16 amino acids. The CDR3 here is CASSYIPGTAGNTIYF. The CDR3 region has the DNA TGTGCCAGCAGCTATATACCCGGGACAGCTGGAAACACCATATATTTT.

The CDR3 loop reads CASSLAVSSADTQYF. The DNA of the CDR3 is TGCGCCAGCAGCTTGGCGGTTTCTAGCGCAGATACGCAGTATTTT. The chain employs TRBV5-1 and TRBJ2-3; D may be TRBD2 (6 bases). V was pared by 0 bases and J by 4 bases, with 12 bases between. The CDR3 totals 15 residues. Germline V gives CDR1 SGHRS, CDR2 YFSETQ.

CDR3 coding DNA: TGTGCCAGCAGTTTATCGGGAACAGGGGCCACAGATACGCAGTATTTT. It codes for CASSLSGTGATDTQYF. The rearrangement links TRBV27 to TRBJ2-3, with 7 bases aligning to TRBD1. The J segment lost 2 bases and the V segment lost 0 bases, leaving 5 bases of the junction unmatched. The CDR3 runs to 16 residues. CDR1 is MNHEY and CDR2 is SMNVEV in the germline V gene (reference sequence).

This clone turned up a few times. V is TRBV2 and J is TRBJ1-3, with 8 bases matching TRBD1. The CDR3 has 14 amino acids. Losses at the gene ends were 6 bases for V and 4 bases for J; bases not matched to a gene: 5. Germline V CDR1 and CDR2: SNHLY, FYNNEI. The CDR3 here is CASRTRDRGNTIYF. The CDR3 DNA reads as TGTGCCAGCAGGACCCGGGACAGGGGAAACACCATATATTTT.

V usage is TRBV19 and J usage is TRBJ1-5; TRBD1 matches 7 bases. The V gene's germline CDR1 is LNHDA and CDR2 SQIVND (reference sequence). This CDR3 comprises 16 residues. Trimming at V came to 3 bases and at J to 4 bases, leaving 9 bases not matched to a gene. DNA for the CDR3: TGTGCCAGTAGTATCTTCTCTCAGGACAGGAATCAGCCCCAGCATTTT. This gives the protein CASSIFSQDRNQPQHF.

The J gene is TRBJ1-1, the V gene TRBV9; no reliable D call. CDR3 length: 14 residues. Germline V gene data show CDR1 as SGDLS and CDR2 as YYNGEE. Between the trimmed V and J ends, which lost 6 bases and 3 bases, there was a span of 15 bases. The CDR3 sequence: CASNVGAGYTEAFF. CDR3 bases: TGTGCCAGCAACGTTGGTGCGGGGTACACTGAAGCTTTCTTT. The full variable domain, completed using reference TRBV9 and TRBJ1-1, is DSGVTQTPKHLITATGQRVTLRCSPRSGDLSVYWYQQSLDQGLQFLIQYYNGEERAKGNILERFSAQQFPDLHSELNLSSLELGDSALYFCASNVGAGYTEAFFGQGTRLTVV.

The chain is built from TRBV5-6 and TRBJ1-1; D is perhaps TRBD1 (5 bases). Looked up from germline, CDR1 is SGHDT and CDR2 is YYEEEE. Between the trimmed V and J ends, which lost 1 base and 1 base, there was a span of 14 bases. This CDR3 has 16 residues. In nucleotides, the CDR3 is TGTGCCAGCAGCTTGTATCTAAGGGGTGGGAACACTGAAGCTTTCTTT. Translated, it gives CASSLYLRGGNTEAFF.

This sequence joins TRBV7-9 and TRBJ2-5; TRBD1 is a possible D gene (6 bases). The germline V and J ends were trimmed by 5 bases and 2 bases, with 12 bases remaining between them. Germline values: CDR1 SEHNR, CDR2 FQNEAQ (reference sequence). This CDR3 region has 14 residues. The CDR3 nucleotides are TGTGCCAGCAGCCTTGGGACAACACAAGAGACCCAGTACTTC. It encodes CASSLGTTQETQYF.

The rearrangement links TRBV2 to TRBJ2-3; TRBD2 matches at 11 bases. Germline CDR1 is SNHLY and CDR2 is FYNNEI. With 6 bases clipped from V and 0 bases from J, the junction kept 5 bases outside the gene matches. This CDR3 comprises 16 residues. The CDR3 DNA sequence: TGTGCCAGCAGGCCTACTAGCGGGGGAAGCACAGATACGCAGTATTTT. Translated, it gives CASRPTSGGSTDTQYF.

This clone has just one count. The rearrangement links TRBV5-1 to TRBJ2-5; TRBD1 matches at 7 bases. The CDR3 spans 15 residues. Germline V lookup: CDR1 SGHRS, CDR2 YFSETQ. Unmatched junction bases numbered 9, after V lost 0 bases and J lost 7 bases. The CDR3 DNA sequence: TGCGCCAGCAGCTTGGAGGGCACAGGGGACGCGACCCAGTACTTC. It yields the protein CASSLEGTGDATQYF.